This T cell receptor beta chain comes out of a study of metastatic and nonmetastatic thyroid tumors. TCRdb reassembled clones from the PCR reads with MiXCR. The repertoire consists of about 12,000 clones, with 20% to 25% occurring once and the leading ten covering approximately 15%. The CDR3 runs to 13 residues. The V gene's germline CDR1 is SGHRS and CDR2 YFSETQ. V lost 4 bases, J lost 1 base, and 5 bases lay in between. Ten or more counts support this clone. All patients reached thyroid surgery having received no treatment beforehand. The V and J genes are TRBV5-1 and TRBJ2-2; D is uncertain. This clonotype was sampled from a female donor with papillary thyroid cancer or a benign thyroid nodule (not recorded which). Some clones in this sample may be carry-over from other donors' samples. The sample consisted of adjacent normal tissue. The CDR3 sequence: CASSLQNTGELFF. CDR3 DNA sequence: TGCGCCAGCAGCCTACAGAACACCGGGGAGCTGTTTTTT.